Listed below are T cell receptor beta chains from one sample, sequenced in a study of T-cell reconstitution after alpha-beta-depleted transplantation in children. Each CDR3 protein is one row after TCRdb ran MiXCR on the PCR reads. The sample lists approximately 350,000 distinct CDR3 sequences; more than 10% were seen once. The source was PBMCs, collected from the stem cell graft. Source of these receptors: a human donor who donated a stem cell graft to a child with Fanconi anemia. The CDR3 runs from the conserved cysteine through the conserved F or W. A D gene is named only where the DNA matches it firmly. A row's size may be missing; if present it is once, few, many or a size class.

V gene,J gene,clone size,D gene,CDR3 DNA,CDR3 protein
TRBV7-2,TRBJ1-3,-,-,TGTGCCAGCAGCTTAAATGCCGGCAAGCACAGCCTTTTT,CASSLNAGKHSLF
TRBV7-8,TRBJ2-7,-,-,TGTGCCAGCAGCCCGCGGGACGCCTCCTACGAGCAGTACTTC,CASSPRDASYEQYF
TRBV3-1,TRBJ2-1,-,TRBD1,TGTGCCAGCAGCCCCCAGGGGGCGCGCTCCTACAATGAGCAGTTCTTC,CASSPQGARSYNEQFF
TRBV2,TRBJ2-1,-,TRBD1,TGTGCCAGCACATACAGGGGAAACAATGAGCAGTTCTTC,CASTYRGNNEQFF
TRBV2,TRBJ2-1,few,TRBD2,TGTGCCAGCAGTGAGGGAGGACTAGCGGGGGGTTACAATGAGCAGTTCTTC,CASSEGGLAGGYNEQFF
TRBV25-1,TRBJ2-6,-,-,TGTGCCAGCAGTACTAGCTCTGGGGCCAACGTCCTGACTTTC,CASSTSSGANVLTF
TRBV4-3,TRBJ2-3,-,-,TGCGCCAGCAGCCAAGATGTAGTAGGGATCTTATGTTTT,CASSQDVVGILCF
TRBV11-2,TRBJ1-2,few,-,TGTGCCAGCAGCTTAGGCGGGGGCGGTGGCTACACCTTC,CASSLGGGGGYTF
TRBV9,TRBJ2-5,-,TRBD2,TGTGCCAGCAGCGTAGGTGTTCAATCGGGACTAGCGGAGACCCAGTACTTC,CASSVGVQSGLAETQYF
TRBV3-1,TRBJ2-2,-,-,TGTGCCAGCAGCCAAGGGGTGACGGAGAAGACCGGGGAGCTGTTTTTT,CASSQGVTEKTGELFF
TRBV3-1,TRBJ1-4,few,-,TGTGCCAGCAGCCTTCGACGGCCACTAGGTGAAAAACTGTTTTTT,CASSLRRPLGEKLFF
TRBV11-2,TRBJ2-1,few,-,TGTGCCAGCAGCTTCGGGCAGACTGAGCAGTTCTTC,CASSFGQTEQFF
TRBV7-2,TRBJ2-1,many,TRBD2,TGTGCCAGCAGCTTTCATAGCGGGAGCTCCTACAATGAGCAGTTCTTC,CASSFHSGSSYNEQFF
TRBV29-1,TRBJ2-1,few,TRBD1,TGCAGCACCCAAACAGGGGGCGACGAGCAGTTCTTC,CSTQTGGDEQFF
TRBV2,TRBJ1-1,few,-,TGTGCCAGCAAAGGCAGTGGGCCTGAAGCTTTCTTT,CASKGSGPEAFF
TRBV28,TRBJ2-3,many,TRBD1,TGTGCCAGCAGTACCACGACAGGGAAAGGCACAGATACGCAGTATTTT,CASSTTTGKGTDTQYF
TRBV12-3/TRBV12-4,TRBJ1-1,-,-,TGTGCCAGCAGGGGGTCCCGGGGGGACACTGAAGCTTTCTTT,CASRGSRGDTEAFF
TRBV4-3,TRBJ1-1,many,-,TGCGCCAGCAGCCAATCGTTTGTCTATAACACTGAAGCTTTCTTT,CASSQSFVYNTEAFF
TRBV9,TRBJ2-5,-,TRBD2,TGTGCCAGCAGCGTTAGCCCGCGGGGGGCTGAGACCCAGTACTTC,CASSVSPRGAETQYF
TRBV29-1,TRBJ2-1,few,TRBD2,TGCAGCGCCAGCGGGGGGGCTTGGAATGAGCAGTTCTTC,CSASGGAWNEQFF
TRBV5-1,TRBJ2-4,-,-,TGCGCCAGCAGCCTCGGACAGAGAAACATTCAGTACTTC,CASSLGQRNIQYF
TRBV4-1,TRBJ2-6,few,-,TGCGCCAGCAGCCAAGGGAGTCGTAGCTCTGGGGCCAACGTCCTGACTTTC,CASSQGSRSSGANVLTF
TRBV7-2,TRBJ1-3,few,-,TGTGCCAGCAGCTCGGACTTACGCTCTGGAAACACCATATATTTT,CASSSDLRSGNTIYF
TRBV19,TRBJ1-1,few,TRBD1,TGTGCCAGTTCTGGACCGGGACAGATGAACACTGAAGCTTTCTTT,CASSGPGQMNTEAFF
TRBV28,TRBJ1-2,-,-,TGTGCCAGCAGTTTTGCAGGGGCTAAGGGTGGCTACACCTTC,CASSFAGAKGGYTF
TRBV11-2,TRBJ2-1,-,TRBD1,TGTGCCAGCAGCTTAGAAAGGACAGGGGGCCTGTTCTTC,CASSLERTGGLFF
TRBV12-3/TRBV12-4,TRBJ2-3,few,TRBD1,TGTGCCAGCAGGTTCCGACAGGGGAACACAGATACGCAGTATTTT,CASRFRQGNTDTQYF
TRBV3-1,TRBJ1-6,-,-,TGTGCCAGCAGCCCCTTCGGTGGTGATTCACCCCTCCACTTT,CASSPFGGDSPLHF
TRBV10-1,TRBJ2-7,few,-,TGCGCCAGCAGTGTCTCCAGTCCGGGAGAGCAGTACTTC,CASSVSSPGEQYF
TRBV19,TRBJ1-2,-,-,TGTGCCAGTAGTATGGCAAACTATGGCTACACCTTC,CASSMANYGYTF
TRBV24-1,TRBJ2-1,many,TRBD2,TGTGCCACCAGTGACCAGGACGGCGGGAGCTTCAATGAGCAGTTCTTC,CATSDQDGGSFNEQFF
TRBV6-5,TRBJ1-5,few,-,TGTGCCAGCGCGCAGGAGGGTAGGCATCAGCCCCAGCATTTT,CASAQEGRHQPQHF
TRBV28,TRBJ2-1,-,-,TGTGCCAGCAGTTTAGGCGGGGCGGCCGGTGAGCAGTTCTTC,CASSLGGAAGEQFF
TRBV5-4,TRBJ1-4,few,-,TGTGCCAGCAGCAAGGGTCAGACAGCTCGCACTAATGAAAAACTGTTTTTT,CASSKGQTARTNEKLFF
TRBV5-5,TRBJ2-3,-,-,TGTGCCAGCAGCTTGATAAGGAATGGAGATACGCAGTATTTT,CASSLIRNGDTQYF
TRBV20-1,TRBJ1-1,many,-,TGCAGTGCTAGAGCGTTCGGGGGGAGGACTGAAGCTTTCTTT,CSARAFGGRTEAFF
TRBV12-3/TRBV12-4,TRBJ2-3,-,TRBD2,TGTGCCAGCAGTTTAGGGGCCCCGGGGGGGCAGAGAGATACGCAGTATTTT,CASSLGAPGGQRDTQYF
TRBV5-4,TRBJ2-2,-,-,TGTGCCAGCAGCTTTGATTCGGGCGGCGGGGAGCTGTTTTTT,CASSFDSGGGELFF
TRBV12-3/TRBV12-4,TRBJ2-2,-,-,TGTGCCAGCAGCGGCCAAGGGGCGGTCGGGGAGCTGTTTTTT,CASSGQGAVGELFF
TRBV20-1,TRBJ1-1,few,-,TGCAGTGCCCTGGAGGGGTTTACTGAAGCTTTCTTT,CSALEGFTEAFF
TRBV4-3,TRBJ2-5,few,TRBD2,TGCGCCAGCAGCCGCAAGTCGGGACTAGGATCCGAGACCCAGTACTTC,CASSRKSGLGSETQYF
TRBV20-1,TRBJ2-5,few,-,TGCAGTGCTACTTTAGTCGAGACCCAGTACTTC,CSATLVETQYF
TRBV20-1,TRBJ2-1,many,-,TGCAGTGCTAGAGATGAGGGGGGCGCCCAGCTGGGAGGTGAGCAGTTCTTC,CSARDEGGAQLGGEQFF
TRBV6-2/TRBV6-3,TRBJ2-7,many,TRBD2,TGTGCCAGCAGTTCCCTCCCAGCGGGGGTGTACGAGCAGTACTTC,CASSSLPAGVYEQYF
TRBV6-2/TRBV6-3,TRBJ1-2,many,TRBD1,TGTGCCAGCGGTTCCTGGACAGGACCAGGTGGCTACACCTTC,CASGSWTGPGGYTF
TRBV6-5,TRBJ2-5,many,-,TGTGCCAGCAGTTACTCGGACGGGGCGCAAGAGACCCAGTACTTC,CASSYSDGAQETQYF
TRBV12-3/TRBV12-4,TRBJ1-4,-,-,TGTGCCAGCAGTTTTCAGCCAACTAATGAAAAACTGTTTTTT,CASSFQPTNEKLFF
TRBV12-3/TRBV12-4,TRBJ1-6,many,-,TGTGCCAGCAGGGTGGGAGTGACGGCACCCCTCCACTTT,CASRVGVTAPLHF
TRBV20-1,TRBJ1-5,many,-,TGCAGTGCTCGTAAGCTAAATAGCAATCAGCCCCAGCATTTT,CSARKLNSNQPQHF
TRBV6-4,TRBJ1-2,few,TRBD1,TGTGCCAGCCGCGGCACAGGGGACTATGGCTACACCTTC,CASRGTGDYGYTF
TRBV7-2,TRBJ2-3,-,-,TGTGCCAGCAACAAACTAGGTCGGGATACGCAGTATTTT,CASNKLGRDTQYF